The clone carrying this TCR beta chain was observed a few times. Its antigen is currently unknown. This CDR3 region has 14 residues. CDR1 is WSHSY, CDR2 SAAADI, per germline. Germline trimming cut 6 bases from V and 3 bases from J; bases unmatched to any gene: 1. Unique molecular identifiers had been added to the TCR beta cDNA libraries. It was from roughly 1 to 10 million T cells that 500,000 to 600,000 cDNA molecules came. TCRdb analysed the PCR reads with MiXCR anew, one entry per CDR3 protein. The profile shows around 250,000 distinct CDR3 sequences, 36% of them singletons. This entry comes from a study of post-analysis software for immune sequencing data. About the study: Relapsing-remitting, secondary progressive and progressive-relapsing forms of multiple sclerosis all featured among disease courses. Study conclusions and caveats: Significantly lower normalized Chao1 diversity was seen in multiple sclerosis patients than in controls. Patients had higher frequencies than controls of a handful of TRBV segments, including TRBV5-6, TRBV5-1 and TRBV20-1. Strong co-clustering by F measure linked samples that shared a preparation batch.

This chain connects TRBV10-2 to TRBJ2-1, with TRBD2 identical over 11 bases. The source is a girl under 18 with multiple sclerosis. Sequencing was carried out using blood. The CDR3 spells CASRGTSGYNEQFF. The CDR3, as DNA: TGCGCCAGCAGGGGGACTAGCGGCTACAATGAGCAGTTCTTC.